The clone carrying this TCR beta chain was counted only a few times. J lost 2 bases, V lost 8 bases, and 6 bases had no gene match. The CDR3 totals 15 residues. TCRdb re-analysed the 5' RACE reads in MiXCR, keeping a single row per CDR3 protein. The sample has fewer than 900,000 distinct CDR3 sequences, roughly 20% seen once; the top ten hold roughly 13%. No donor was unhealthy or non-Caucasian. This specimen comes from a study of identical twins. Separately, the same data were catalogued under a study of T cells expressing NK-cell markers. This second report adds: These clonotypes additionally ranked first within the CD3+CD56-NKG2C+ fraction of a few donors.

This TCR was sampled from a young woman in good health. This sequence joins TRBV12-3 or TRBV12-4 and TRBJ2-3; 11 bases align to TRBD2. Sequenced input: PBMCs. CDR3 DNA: TGTGCCAGCTCCACTAGCGGGAGATTCACAGATACGCAGTATTTT. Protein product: CASSTSGRFTDTQYF.